Listed here are 16 T cell receptor beta chains from one sample, sequenced in a study of blood T cell repertoires in COVID-19. Sequencing was performed with immunoSEQ multiplex PCR; in TCRdb, only in-frame clones are kept and a portion is missing. This table has over 200,000 clones, approximately 86% appearing once. Source material: peripheral blood. Receptor source: a man between 18 and 29 years old with active or convalescent COVID-19.

J is TRBJ1-5 and V is TRBV6-5, with 8 bases that match TRBD1. The J segment lost 5 bases and the V segment lost 6 bases, leaving 9 bases of the junction unmatched. Germline V CDR1 and CDR2: MNHEY, SVGAGI. The CDR3 runs to 15 residues. The CDR3 DNA sequence: TGTGCCAGCAGCGCTTGGACAGGGTACGATCAGCCCCAGCATTTT. Residues: CASSAWTGYDQPQHF.

The chain employs TRBV19 and TRBJ2-7, with 9 bases lining up with TRBD1. In germline, CDR1 is LNHDA, CDR2 SQIVND (reference sequence). The CDR3 is made up of 15 amino acids. With 6 bases clipped from V and 3 bases from J, the junction kept 9 bases outside the gene matches. The CDR3, as DNA: TGTGCCAGTAGGGAAGGGACAGGGTTTAGCTACGAGCAGTACTTC. Translation gives CASREGTGFSYEQYF.

The chain has TRBV5-1 and TRBJ1-2; D unclear. Trimming pared 6 bases from V and 0 bases from J, leaving 12 bases between. The length of the CDR3 is 14 residues. In germline, CDR1 is SGHRS, CDR2 YFSETQ. CDR3 sequence (DNA): TGCGCCAGCACTCTGGGGAGCGCTAACTATGGCTACACCTTC. This encodes CASTLGSANYGYTF.

This sequence joins TRBV6-5 and TRBJ2-3; the match to TRBD1 covers 9 bases. This CDR3 comprises 14 residues. Per the germline V gene, CDR1 is MNHEY and CDR2 is SVGAGI. V shed 8 bases, J shed 4 bases, and the junction held 7 bases outside the gene matches. CDR3 region: CASSSGQGPDTQYF. The CDR3 nucleotides read TGTGCCAGCTCGTCGGGACAGGGCCCAGATACGCAGTATTTT.

This clone has only a few counts. The V call is TRBV25-1, the J call TRBJ1-1; D is unresolved. This CDR3 has 11 residues. V was trimmed by 3 bases and J by 8 bases, leaving 7 bases between them. Germline CDR1 MGHDK, CDR2 SYGVNS. The CDR3, as DNA: TGTGCCAGCAGTGACCCCGGGGAAGCTTTCTTT. Translated: CASSDPGEAFF. The variable domain in full, with the rest retrieved from reference TRBV25-1 and TRBJ1-1, is EADIYQTPRYLVIGTGKKITLECSQTMGHDKMYWYQQDPGMELHLIHYSYGVNSTEKGDLSSESTVSRIRTEHFPLTLESARPSHTSQYLCASSDPGEAFFGQGTRLTVV.

V and J are TRBV7-8 and TRBJ1-2; 8 bases map to TRBD1. This CDR3 has 14 residues. Germline V gene lookup returns CDR1 SGHVS and CDR2 FQNEAQ. Trimming cost V 3 bases and J 3 bases; bases outside gene matches: 3. CDR3 DNA sequence: TGTGCCAGCAGCTTTCAGGGGGCGGACTATGGCTACACCTTC. Translated, it gives CASSFQGADYGYTF.

The chain employs TRBV6-1 and TRBJ1-5; 8 bases agree with TRBD1. Looked up from germline, CDR1 is MNHNS and CDR2 is SASEGT. Trimming at V came to 2 bases and at J to 0 bases, leaving 3 bases not matched to a gene. The length of the CDR3 is 16 residues. The CDR3 reads CASSERQGYSNQPQHF. CDR3 sequence (DNA): TGTGCCAGCAGTGAAAGACAGGGGTATAGCAATCAGCCCCAGCATTTT.

This clone was seen a handful of times. The CDR3 coding sequence is TGTGCCAGCAGCCCACAGGGCCCCGGGGAGCTGTTTTTT. Protein sequence: CASSPQGPGELFF. The chain couples TRBV3-1 (or the pseudogene TRBV3-2) to TRBJ2-2; a possible D gene is TRBD1 (6 bases). The CDR3 is 13 amino acids. CDR1 is LGHDT and CDR2 is YNNKEL in the germline V gene (reference sequence). V lost 4 bases, J lost 6 bases, and 9 bases lay in between.

This chain connects TRBV6-5 to TRBJ1-2; D is ambiguous. V shed 4 bases and J shed 7 bases, with 13 bases lying between them. CDR3 length equals 13 residues. The V gene's germline CDR1 is MNHEY and CDR2 SVGAGI. CDR3 region: CASSSGGKGGYTF. In DNA form, the CDR3 reads TGTGCCAGCAGTTCCGGAGGGAAAGGTGGCTACACCTTC.

This chain links TRBV29-1 with TRBJ2-7; TRBD2 agrees at 7 bases. This CDR3 region has 13 residues. The ends lost 4 bases at V and 4 bases at J; junction bases unmatched: 7. The germline V gene encodes CDR1 SQVTM and CDR2 ANQGSEA. The CDR3 DNA reads TGCAGCGTTGCCTTGGCGGGAGATTACGAGCAGTACTTC. Protein sequence: CSVALAGDYEQYF.

This clone was counted a single time. The chain carries TRBV24-1 and TRBJ1-2; 10 bases map to TRBD1. The CDR3 has 17 amino acids. Germline V gene data show CDR1 as KGHDR and CDR2 as SFDVKD. V lost 4 bases, J lost 4 bases, and 11 bases stayed unmatched. The CDR3 DNA reads TGTGCCACCAGTGAACGCGGACAGGGGGGATCGGTCTATGGCTACACCTTC. Its translation: CATSERGQGGSVYGYTF.

V is TRBV27 and J is TRBJ2-2, with TRBD1 identical over 9 bases. After removal of 5 bases from V and 3 bases from J, the junction contained 10 bases not matched to a gene. This CDR3 is 17 amino acids long. Germline loops: CDR1 MNHEY, CDR2 SMNVEV (reference sequence). CDR3 nucleotide sequence: TGTGCCAGCAGTCTCTATGGACAGGGGATGGACACCGGGGAGCTGTTTTTT. It codes for CASSLYGQGMDTGELFF.

This chain links TRBV10-3 with TRBJ2-1; tentatively, D is TRBD1 (5 bases). The V and J ends lost 4 bases and 8 bases respectively, with 9 bases between them. Germline V lookup: CDR1 ENHRY, CDR2 SYGVKD. The CDR3 spans 12 residues. DNA of the CDR3: TGTGCCATCAGTGGTCTCAGGGATGAGCAGTTCTTC. As protein: CAISGLRDEQFF.

V and J are TRBV6-5 and TRBJ1-1; D ambiguous. Deletions cut 2 bases from V and 4 bases from J, with 11 bases between. CDR1 and CDR2 (germline): MNHEY, SVGAGI. The CDR3 consists of 14 residues. For the CDR3, the DNA is TGTGCCAGCAGTTACAGGGAGTGGGGCACTGAAGCTTTCTTT. As protein: CASSYREWGTEAFF.

The chain combines TRBV4-1 with TRBJ1-1; a weak D match, TRBD1 (5 bases). Trimming took off 4 bases at V and 1 base at J, with 16 bases between the two ends. From germline, CDR1 is MGHRA and CDR2 YSYEKL. The CDR3 is made up of 16 amino acids. CDR3 nucleotide sequence: TGCGCCAGCAGCCTTATGGGGGGTCAGCCGAACACTGAAGCTTTCTTT. This codes for CASSLMGGQPNTEAFF.

There are a few counts of this clone. The rearrangement uses TRBV27 and TRBJ1-1; TRBD1 might be the D (6 bases). Looked up from germline, CDR1 is MNHEY and CDR2 is SMNVEV (reference sequence). The V and J ends lost 6 bases and 1 base respectively, with 12 bases between them. The CDR3 has 14 residues. CDR3 sequence (DNA): TGTGCCAGCAGGTGGGACACCAGGAACACTGAAGCTTTCTTT. Protein product: CASRWDTRNTEAFF.